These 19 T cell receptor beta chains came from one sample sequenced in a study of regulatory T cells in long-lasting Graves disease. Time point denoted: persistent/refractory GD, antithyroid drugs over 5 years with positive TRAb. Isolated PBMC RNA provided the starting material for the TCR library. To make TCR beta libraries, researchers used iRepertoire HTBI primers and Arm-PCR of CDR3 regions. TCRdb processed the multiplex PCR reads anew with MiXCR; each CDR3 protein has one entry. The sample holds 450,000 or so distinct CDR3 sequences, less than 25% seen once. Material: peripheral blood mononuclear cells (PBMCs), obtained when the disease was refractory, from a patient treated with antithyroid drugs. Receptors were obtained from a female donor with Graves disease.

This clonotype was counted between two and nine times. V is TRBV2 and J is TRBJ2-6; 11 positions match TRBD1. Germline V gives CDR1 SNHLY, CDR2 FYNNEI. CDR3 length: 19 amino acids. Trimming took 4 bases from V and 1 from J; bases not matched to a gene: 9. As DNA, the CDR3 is TGTGCCAGCAGTGTGCCGGGAGGGACAGGGGGGTCTGGGGCCAACGTCCTGACTTTC. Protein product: CASSVPGGTGGSGANVLTF.

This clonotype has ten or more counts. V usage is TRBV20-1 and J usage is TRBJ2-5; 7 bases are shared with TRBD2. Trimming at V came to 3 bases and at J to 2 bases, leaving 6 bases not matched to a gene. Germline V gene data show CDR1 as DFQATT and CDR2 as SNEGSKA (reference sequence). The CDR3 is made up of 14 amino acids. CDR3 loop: CSASWGGSQETQYF. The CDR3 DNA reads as TGCAGTGCTAGCTGGGGGGGAAGTCAAGAGACCCAGTACTTC.

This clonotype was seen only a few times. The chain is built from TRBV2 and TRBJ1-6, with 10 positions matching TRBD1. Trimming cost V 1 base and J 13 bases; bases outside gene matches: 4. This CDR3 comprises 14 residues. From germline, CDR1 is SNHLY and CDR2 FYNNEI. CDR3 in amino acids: CASSEDRQGAPLHF. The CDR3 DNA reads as TGTGCCAGCAGTGAAGATCGACAGGGGGCGCCCCTCCACTTT. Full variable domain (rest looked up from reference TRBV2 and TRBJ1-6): EPEVTQTPSHQVTQMGQEVILRCVPISNHLYFYWYRQILGQKVEFLVSFYNNEISEKSEIFDDQFSVERPDGSNFTLKIRSTKLEDSAMYFCASSEDRQGAPLHFGNGTRLTVT.

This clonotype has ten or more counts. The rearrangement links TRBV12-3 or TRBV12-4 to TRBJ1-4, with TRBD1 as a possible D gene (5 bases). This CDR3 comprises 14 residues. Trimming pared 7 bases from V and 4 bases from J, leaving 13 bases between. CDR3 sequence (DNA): TGTGCCAGCAACGGGGCGCAGAGTAATGAAAAACTGTTTTTT. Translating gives CASNGAQSNEKLFF.

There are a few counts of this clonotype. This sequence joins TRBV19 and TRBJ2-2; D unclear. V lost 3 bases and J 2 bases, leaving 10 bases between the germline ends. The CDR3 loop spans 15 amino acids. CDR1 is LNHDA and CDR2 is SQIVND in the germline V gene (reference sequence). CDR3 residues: CASSIEGPNTGELFF. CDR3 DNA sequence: TGTGCCAGTAGTATTGAAGGGCCCAACACCGGGGAGCTGTTTTTT.

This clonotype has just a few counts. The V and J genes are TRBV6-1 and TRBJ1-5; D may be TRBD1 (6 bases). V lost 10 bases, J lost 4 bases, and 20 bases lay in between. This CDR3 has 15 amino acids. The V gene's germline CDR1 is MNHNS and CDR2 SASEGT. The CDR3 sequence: CATAPNRDKNQPQHF. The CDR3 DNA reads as TGTGCCACCGCGCCAAACCGGGACAAGAATCAGCCCCAGCATTTT.

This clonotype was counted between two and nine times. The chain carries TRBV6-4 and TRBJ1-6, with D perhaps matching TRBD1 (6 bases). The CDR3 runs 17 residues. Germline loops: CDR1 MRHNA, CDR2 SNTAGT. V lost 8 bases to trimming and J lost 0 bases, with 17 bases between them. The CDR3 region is CASGGQGPSSYNSPLHF. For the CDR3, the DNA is TGTGCCAGCGGGGGGCAGGGCCCGAGCTCCTATAATTCACCCCTCCACTTT.

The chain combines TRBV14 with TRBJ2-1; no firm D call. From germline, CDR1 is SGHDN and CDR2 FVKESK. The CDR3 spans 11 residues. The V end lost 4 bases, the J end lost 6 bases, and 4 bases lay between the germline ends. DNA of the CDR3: TGTGCCAGCAGCCCCGGCAATGAGCAGTTCTTC. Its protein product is CASSPGNEQFF.

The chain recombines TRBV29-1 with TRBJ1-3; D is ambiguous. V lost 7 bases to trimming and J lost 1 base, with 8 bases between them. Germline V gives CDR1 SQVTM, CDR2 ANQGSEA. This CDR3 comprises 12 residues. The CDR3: CSAETSGNTIYF. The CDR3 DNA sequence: TGCAGCGCCGAGACATCTGGAAACACCATATATTTT.

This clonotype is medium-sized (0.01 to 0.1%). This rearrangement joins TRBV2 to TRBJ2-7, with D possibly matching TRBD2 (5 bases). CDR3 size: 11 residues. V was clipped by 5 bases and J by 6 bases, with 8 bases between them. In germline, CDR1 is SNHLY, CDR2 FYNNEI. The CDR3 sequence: CASSSGSEQYF. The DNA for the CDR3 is TGTGCCAGCAGTTCGGGGAGCGAGCAGTACTTC.

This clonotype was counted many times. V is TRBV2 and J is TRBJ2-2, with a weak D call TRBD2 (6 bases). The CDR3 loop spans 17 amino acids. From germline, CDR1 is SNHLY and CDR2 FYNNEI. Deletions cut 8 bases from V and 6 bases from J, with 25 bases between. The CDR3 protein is CASPRLVNNAWSGELFF. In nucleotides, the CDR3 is TGTGCCAGCCCCAGACTAGTGAATAATGCGTGGTCCGGGGAGCTGTTTTTT.

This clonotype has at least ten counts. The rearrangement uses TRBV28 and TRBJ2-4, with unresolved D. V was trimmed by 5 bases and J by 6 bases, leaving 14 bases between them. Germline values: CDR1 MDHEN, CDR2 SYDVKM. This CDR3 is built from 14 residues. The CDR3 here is CASSGWRTGNIQYF. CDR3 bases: TGTGCCAGCAGTGGGTGGAGAACCGGAAACATTCAGTACTTC.

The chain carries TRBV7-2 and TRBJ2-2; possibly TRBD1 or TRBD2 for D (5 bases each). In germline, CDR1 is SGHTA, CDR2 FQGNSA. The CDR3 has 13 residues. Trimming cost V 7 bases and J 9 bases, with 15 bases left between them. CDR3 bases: TGTGCCAGCACAATCCCTCCGGGACGGGAGCTGTTTTTT. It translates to CASTIPPGRELFF.

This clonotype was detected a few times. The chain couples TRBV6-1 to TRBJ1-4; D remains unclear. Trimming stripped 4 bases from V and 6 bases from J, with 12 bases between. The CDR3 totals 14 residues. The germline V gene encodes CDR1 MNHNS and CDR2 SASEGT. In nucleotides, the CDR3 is TGTGCCAGCAGTGTTACGGGAGGCTATGAAAAACTGTTTTTT. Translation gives CASSVTGGYEKLFF.

CDR3 loop: CASSTAPWGQGGGEQYF. For the CDR3, the DNA is TGCGCCAGCAGCACAGCCCCGTGGGGGCAGGGAGGGGGTGAGCAGTACTTC. The rearrangement uses TRBV5-1 and TRBJ2-7; perhaps TRBD2 as D (7 bases). CDR1 is SGHRS and CDR2 is YFSETQ in the germline V gene. Between the trimmed V and J ends, which lost 4 bases and 7 bases, there was a span of 27 bases. This CDR3 has 17 amino acids.

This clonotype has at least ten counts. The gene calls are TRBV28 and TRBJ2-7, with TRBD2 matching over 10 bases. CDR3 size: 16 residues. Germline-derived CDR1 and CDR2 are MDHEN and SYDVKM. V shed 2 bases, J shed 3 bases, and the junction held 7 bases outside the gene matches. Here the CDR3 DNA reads TGTGCCAGCAGTTTAGAAGCGGGAGGGATAAGCTACGAGCAGTACTTC. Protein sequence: CASSLEAGGISYEQYF.

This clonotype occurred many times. For the CDR3, the DNA is TGTGCCAGCAGCTGGCTCGACAGGGGCGGCACTGAAGCTTTCTTT. Encoded protein: CASSWLDRGGTEAFF. This chain connects TRBV7-8 to TRBJ1-1, with 8 bases that match TRBD1. Germline V lookup: CDR1 SGHVS, CDR2 FQNEAQ. This CDR3 spans 15 amino acids. Germline trimming cut 4 bases from V and 4 bases from J; bases unmatched to any gene: 8.

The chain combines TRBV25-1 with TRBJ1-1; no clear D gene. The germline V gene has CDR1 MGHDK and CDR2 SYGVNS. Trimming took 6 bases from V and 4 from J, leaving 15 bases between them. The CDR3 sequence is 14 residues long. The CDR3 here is CASSLNQEPTEAFF. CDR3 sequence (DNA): TGTGCCAGCAGCCTAAACCAGGAGCCCACTGAAGCTTTCTTT.

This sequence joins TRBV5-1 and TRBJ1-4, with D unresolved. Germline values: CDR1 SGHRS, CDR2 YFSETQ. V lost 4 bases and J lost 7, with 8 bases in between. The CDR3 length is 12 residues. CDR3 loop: CASSSSGEKLFF. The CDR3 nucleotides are TGCGCCAGCAGCAGTAGCGGTGAAAAACTGTTTTTT. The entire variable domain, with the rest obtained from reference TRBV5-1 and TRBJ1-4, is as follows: KAGVTQTPRYLIKTRGQQVTLSCSPISGHRSVSWYQQTPGQGLQFLFEYFSETQRNKGNFPGRFSGRQFSNSRSEMNVSTLELGDSALYLCASSSSGEKLFFGSGTQLSVL.